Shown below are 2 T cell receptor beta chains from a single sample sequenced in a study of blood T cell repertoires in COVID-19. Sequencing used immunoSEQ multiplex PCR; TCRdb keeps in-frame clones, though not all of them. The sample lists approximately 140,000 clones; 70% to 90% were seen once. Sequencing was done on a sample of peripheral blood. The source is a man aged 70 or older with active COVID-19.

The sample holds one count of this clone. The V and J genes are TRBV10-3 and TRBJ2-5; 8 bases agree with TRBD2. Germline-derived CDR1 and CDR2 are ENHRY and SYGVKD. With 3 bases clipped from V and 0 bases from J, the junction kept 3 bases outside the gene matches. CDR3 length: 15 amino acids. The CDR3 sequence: CAISDPAGDQETQYF. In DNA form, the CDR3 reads TGTGCCATCAGTGACCCAGCGGGGGACCAAGAGACCCAGTACTTC.

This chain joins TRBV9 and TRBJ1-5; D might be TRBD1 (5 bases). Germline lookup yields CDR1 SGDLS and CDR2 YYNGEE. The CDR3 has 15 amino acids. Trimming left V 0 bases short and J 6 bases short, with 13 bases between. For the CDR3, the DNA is TGTGCCAGCAGCGTAGAGGGGAGGGTAGGTCAGCCCCAGCATTTT. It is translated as CASSVEGRVGQPQHF.